This entry lists 11 T cell receptor beta chains sequenced from one sample in a study of cytomegalovirus exposure and HLA in healthy donors. PCR amplification relied on 60 Vbeta primers (plus 13 Jbeta primers). This table comes from immunoSEQ multiplex PCR, and its TCRdb copy is limited to in-frame clones, with some not included. The sample shows 100,000 to 150,000 clones, 60% to 85% of them seen only once. The sequencing input was PBMCs. These receptors all stem from a man aged 45-60 years in good health and CMV-seropositive.

This chain uses TRBV5-1 with TRBJ1-1; D not certain. CDR1 is SGHRS and CDR2 is YFSETQ in the germline V gene. The length of the CDR3 is 15 residues. V was clipped by 0 bases and J by 0 bases, with 9 bases between them. Here the CDR3 reads CASSLDSTMNTEAFF. As DNA, the CDR3 is TGCGCCAGCAGCTTGGACTCTACGATGAACACTGAAGCTTTCTTT. The full variable domain, its missing parts supplied by reference TRBV5-1 and TRBJ1-1, is KAGVTQTPRYLIKTRGQQVTLSCSPISGHRSVSWYQQTPGQGLQFLFEYFSETQRNKGNFPGRFSGRQFSNSRSEMNVSTLELGDSALYLCASSLDSTMNTEAFFGQGTRLTVV.

The chain uses TRBV4-2 and TRBJ2-3, with 13 bases fitting TRBD2. V lost 0 bases to trimming and J lost 0 bases; unmatched junction nucleotides: 3. This CDR3 is built from 18 residues. Germline loops: CDR1 LGHNA, CDR2 YNFKEQ. DNA of the CDR3: TGTGCCAGCAGCCAAGACGGGACTAGCGGGGCTAGCACAGATACGCAGTATTTT. Translating gives CASSQDGTSGASTDTQYF.

With respect to this clone: Relative to the germline gene, one junction end is altered; a read error may explain this. The chain couples TRBV2 to TRBJ1-4; 7 nucleotides match TRBD1. Looked up from germline, CDR1 is SNHLY and CDR2 is FYNNEI. This CDR3 comprises 12 residues. CDR3 in amino acids: CASRGDRDSPSF. Written as DNA, the CDR3 is TGTGCCAGCAGAGGCGACCGGGACAGTCCTTCTTTT.

The chain couples TRBV30 to TRBJ1-2, with 7 bases matching TRBD1. Per the germline V gene, CDR1 is GTSNPN and CDR2 is SVGIG (reference sequence). V gave up 2 bases and J gave up 7 bases; unmatched junction bases: 4. This CDR3 has 12 residues. The CDR3 sequence: CAWSPDRVGYTF. The CDR3 DNA reads TGTGCCTGGAGTCCCGACAGGGTTGGCTACACCTTC.

The V and J genes are TRBV6-5 and TRBJ2-5; 8 bases are shared with TRBD2. V was pared by 0 bases and J by 7 bases, with 7 bases of the junction left unmatched. Germline CDR1 and CDR2: MNHEY and SVGAGI. The CDR3 contains 15 residues. The CDR3: CASSYSGAGGATQYF. Here the CDR3 DNA reads TGTGCCAGCAGTTACTCGGGGGCGGGGGGCGCGACCCAGTACTTC.

V and J are TRBV29-1 and TRBJ2-1; TRBD2 matches at 11 bases. CDR3 length: 15 residues. Germline values: CDR1 SQVTM, CDR2 ANQGSEA. The V gene end was trimmed by 1 base and the J gene end by 10 bases; junction bases not matched to a gene: 9. As DNA, the CDR3 is TGCAGCGTTGAAGGGGGGCTAGCGGGGGGTTGGGAGCAGTTCTTC. Translated: CSVEGGLAGGWEQFF.

V gene TRBV7-3 combines with J gene TRBJ2-7; 7 bases agree with TRBD1. Germline CDR1 SGHTA, CDR2 FQGTGA. The junction had 7 bases not matched to a gene; V was cut back by 5 bases and J by 6 bases. The CDR3 is made up of 13 amino acids. The CDR3 DNA sequence: TGTGCCAGCAGCCCTAACAGGGGACGCGAGCAGTACTTC. Translating it yields CASSPNRGREQYF.

The V and J genes are TRBV6-6 and TRBJ2-7, with D unclear. This CDR3 comprises 14 residues. Germline V gene lookup returns CDR1 MNHNY and CDR2 SVGAGI (reference sequence). The V gene lost 10 bases and the J gene lost 0 bases, with 16 bases spanning the gap. The CDR3 loop is CATLDGPSSYEQYF. CDR3 DNA: TGTGCCACCCTGGATGGGCCCAGCTCCTACGAGCAGTACTTC.

The chain employs TRBV4-3 and TRBJ1-2, with TRBD1 matching over 8 bases. With V trimmed by 1 base and J by 0 bases, 4 bases remained unmatched. Germline lookup yields CDR1 LGHNA and CDR2 YSLEER. The CDR3 contains 16 residues. CDR3 DNA sequence: TGCGCCAGCAGCCAAGCTCAGGGGGCTGCTAACTATGGCTACACCTTC. Protein: CASSQAQGAANYGYTF.

The chain combines TRBV2 with TRBJ2-3; D might be TRBD1 (5 bases). The CDR3 covers 13 residues. Germline CDR1 SNHLY, CDR2 FYNNEI. V lost 4 bases, J lost 4 bases, and 9 bases lay in between. The CDR3 spells CASSGQGSDTQYF. As DNA, the CDR3 is TGTGCCAGCAGTGGGCAGGGCTCAGATACGCAGTATTTT. The complete variable domain, with remaining parts taken from reference TRBV2 and TRBJ2-3, reads EPEVTQTPSHQVTQMGQEVILRCVPISNHLYFYWYRQILGQKVEFLVSFYNNEISEKSEIFDDQFSVERPDGSNFTLKIRSTKLEDSAMYFCASSGQGSDTQYFGPGTRLTVL.

The CDR3 DNA reads TGTGCCAGCAGCCACCCTAGGGACTCCGGGGGAGGGCATGATACGCAGTATTTT. Translation gives CASSHPRDSGGGHDTQYF. This chain connects TRBV7-2 to TRBJ2-3, with 7 bases lining up with TRBD2. CDR3 length equals 18 residues. Per the germline V gene, CDR1 is SGHTA and CDR2 is FQGNSA. V was clipped by 5 bases and J by 6 bases; unmatched bases: 20.